The TCR beta chain described here comes from a study of shared clonotypes between healthy human individuals. The CDR3 is 15 residues long. Repertoires were generated with immunoSEQ multiplex PCR, while TCRdb's copy carries only in-frame clones and drops some. The data contain approximately 980,000 clones, 60% to 85% of them singletons. Sequenced input: memory CD4+ T cells sorted from blood. Noted subset: CD45RA-negative fraction. The TCR sequence derives from a man aged 18 to 30 in good health. The chain employs TRBV21-1 and TRBJ2-5; the D call of TRBD1 is as the table states it, not checked on the DNA. TRBV21-1 is a documented pseudogene. CDR3: CASSQRDRVGETQYF. The CDR3 DNA reads TGTGCCAGCAGCCAGAGGGACAGGGTGGGGGAGACCCAGTACTTC.